This TCR beta chain emerged from a study of T cells after yellow fever vaccination. The wider study: It was SMART-Seq v4 Ultra Low Input that prepared the fractions with low cell numbers.

TCRdb ran MiXCR on the 5' RACE reads and lists one entry per CDR3 protein. The data hold about 240,000 distinct CDR3 sequences, with 6.9% observed a single time. The germline V gene has CDR1 WNHNN and CDR2 SYGVQD (reference sequence). This CDR3 has 15 residues. The trim removed 4 bases at V and 0 bases at J, leaving 3 bases unmatched. Study-level results: The secondary response was weaker but peaked faster, day 5 versus 15.

This clonotype was recorded many times. The antigen is not known. The source is a man between 25 and 39 years old who received the YFV17D yellow fever vaccine. The sequencing here drew on CD4+ T cells sorted from PBMCs, taken 15 days after the yellow fever booster vaccination. The chain combines TRBV10-1 with TRBJ2-1; 7 bases line up with TRBD2. The CDR3 DNA follows: TGCGCCAGCAGTGGGGGGGGATACTCCTACAATGAGCAGTTCTTC. Its translation: CASSGGGYSYNEQFF.